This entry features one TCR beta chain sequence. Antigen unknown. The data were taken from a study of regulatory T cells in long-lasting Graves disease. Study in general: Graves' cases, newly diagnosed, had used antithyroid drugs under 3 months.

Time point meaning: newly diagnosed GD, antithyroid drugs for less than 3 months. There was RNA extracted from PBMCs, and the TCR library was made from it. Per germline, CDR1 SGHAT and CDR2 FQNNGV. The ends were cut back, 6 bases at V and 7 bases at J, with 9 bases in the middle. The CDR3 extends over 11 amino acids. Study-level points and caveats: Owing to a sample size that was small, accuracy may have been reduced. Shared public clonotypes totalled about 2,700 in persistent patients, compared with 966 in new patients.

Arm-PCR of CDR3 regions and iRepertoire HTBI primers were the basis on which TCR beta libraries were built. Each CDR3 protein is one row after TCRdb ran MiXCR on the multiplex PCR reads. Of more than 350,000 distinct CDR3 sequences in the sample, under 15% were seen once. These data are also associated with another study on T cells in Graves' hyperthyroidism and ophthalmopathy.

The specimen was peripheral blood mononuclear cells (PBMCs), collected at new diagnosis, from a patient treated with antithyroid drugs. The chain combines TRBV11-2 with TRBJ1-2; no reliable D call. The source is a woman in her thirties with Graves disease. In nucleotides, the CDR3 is TGTGCCAGCAGTAGAGGTTTTGGCTACACCTTC. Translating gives CASSRGFGYTF.